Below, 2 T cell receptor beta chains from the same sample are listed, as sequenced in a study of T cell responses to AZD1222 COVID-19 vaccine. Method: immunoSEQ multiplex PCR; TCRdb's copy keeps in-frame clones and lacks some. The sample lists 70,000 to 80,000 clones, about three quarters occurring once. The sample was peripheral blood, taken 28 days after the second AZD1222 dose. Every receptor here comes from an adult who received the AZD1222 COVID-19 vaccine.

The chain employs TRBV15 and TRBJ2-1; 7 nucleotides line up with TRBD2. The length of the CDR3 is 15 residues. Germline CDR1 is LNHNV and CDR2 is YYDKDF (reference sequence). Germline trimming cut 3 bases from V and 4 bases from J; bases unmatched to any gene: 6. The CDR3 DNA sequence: TGTGCCACCAGCAGGGCGGGAGAACTTTACAATGAGCAGTTCTTC. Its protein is CATSRAGELYNEQFF.

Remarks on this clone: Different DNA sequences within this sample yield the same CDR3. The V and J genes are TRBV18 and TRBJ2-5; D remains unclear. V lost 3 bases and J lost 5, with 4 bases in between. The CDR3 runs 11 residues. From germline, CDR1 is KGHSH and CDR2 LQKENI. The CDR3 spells CASSPGETQYF. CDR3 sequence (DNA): TGTGCCAGCTCACCGGGGGAGACCCAGTACTTC.